This TCR beta chain was identified during a study of radiotherapy plus CTLA-4 blockade in lung cancer (dated by TCRdb to 2016 to 2018). Turning to the overall study: Objective responses were observed in 18% of enrolled patients, and disease control was achieved in 25% to 35%.

General study outcomes and caveats: The strongest predictors of response, as reported, were early dynamic changes in blood T cell clones along with a rise in serum interferon-beta after radiation. After treatment with radiotherapy and ipilimumab, TCR clones that originated in tumors expanded in peripheral blood.

The CDR3 numbers 13 residues from cysteine through phenylalanine. Solely the CDR3 DNA is kept, with 39 bases framed from the first base. The junction shows trimming of 5 bases on V and 12 bases on J, and the gene matches do not reach 11 bases of it. CDR1 and CDR2, per the germline V gene, are SGDLS and YYNGEE. Points on this clone: Its antigen has not been determined. No qualities accompany the bases; no much larger clone lies one base away.

In this study, focal radiation therapy paired with CTLA-4 blockade (ipilimumab) was tested in patients who had chemo-refractory metastatic non-small-cell lung cancer. Library generation was performed with the immunoSEQ multiplex PCR assay. This immuneACCESS table, as held by TCRdb, lists in-frame sequences with V and J called but not all clones. Of the missing ones, under half trace to an unresolved V gene in checked studies; the others have no known cause. The sample profile shows around 55,000 clones; about 80% of them were found once. The ten most abundant clones make up roughly 6.7% of the sample.

This material consisted of peripheral blood, taken from a patient treated with radiotherapy plus ipilimumab. The TCR sequence derives from a human donor with non-small cell lung cancer whose response to radiotherapy plus ipilimumab could not be evaluated. The V and J genes are TRBV9 and TRBJ2-1, and 7 junction bases match TRBD2. The nucleotide sequence is given as TGTGCCAGCAGTGCGGGAGTACTGCCCACGCAGTTCTTC. It translates as CASSAGVLPTQFF.